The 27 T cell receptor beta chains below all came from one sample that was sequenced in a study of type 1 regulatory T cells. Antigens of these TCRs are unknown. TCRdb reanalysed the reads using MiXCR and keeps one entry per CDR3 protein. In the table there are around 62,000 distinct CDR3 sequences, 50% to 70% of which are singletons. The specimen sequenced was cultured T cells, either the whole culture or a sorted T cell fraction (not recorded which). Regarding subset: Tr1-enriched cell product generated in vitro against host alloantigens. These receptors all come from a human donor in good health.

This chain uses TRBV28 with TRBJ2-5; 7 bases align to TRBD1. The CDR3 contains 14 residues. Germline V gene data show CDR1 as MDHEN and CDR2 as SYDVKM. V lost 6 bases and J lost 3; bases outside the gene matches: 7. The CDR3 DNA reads TGTGCCAGCAGACAAATTACAGGGGAAGAGACCCAGTACTTC. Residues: CASRQITGEETQYF.

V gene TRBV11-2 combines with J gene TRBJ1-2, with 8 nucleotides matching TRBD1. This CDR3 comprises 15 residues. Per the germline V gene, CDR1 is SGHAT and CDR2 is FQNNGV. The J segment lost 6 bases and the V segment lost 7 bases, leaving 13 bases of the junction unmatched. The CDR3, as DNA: TGTGCCAGCACCGAGATAAAGGACAGGGCCGATGGCTACACCTTC. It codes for CASTEIKDRADGYTF. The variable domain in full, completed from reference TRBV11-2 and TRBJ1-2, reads EAGVAQSPRYKIIEKRQSVAFWCNPISGHATLYWYQQILGQGPKLLIQFQNNGVVDDSQLPKDRFSAERLKGVDSTLKIQPAKLEDSAVYLCASTEIKDRADGYTFGSGTRLTVV.

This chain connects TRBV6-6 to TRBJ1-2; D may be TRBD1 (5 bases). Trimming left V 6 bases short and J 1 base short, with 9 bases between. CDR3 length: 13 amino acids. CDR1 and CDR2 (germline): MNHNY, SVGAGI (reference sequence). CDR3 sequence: CASRSGSNYGYTF. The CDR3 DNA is TGTGCCAGCAGGTCAGGGAGTAACTATGGCTACACCTTC.

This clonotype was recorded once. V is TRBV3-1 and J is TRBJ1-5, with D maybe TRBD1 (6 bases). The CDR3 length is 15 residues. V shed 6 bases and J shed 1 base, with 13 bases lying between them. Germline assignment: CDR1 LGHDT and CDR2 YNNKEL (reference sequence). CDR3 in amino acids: CASSPGTLSNQPQHF. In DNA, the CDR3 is TGTGCCAGCAGTCCCGGGACACTAAGCAATCAGCCCCAGCATTTT.

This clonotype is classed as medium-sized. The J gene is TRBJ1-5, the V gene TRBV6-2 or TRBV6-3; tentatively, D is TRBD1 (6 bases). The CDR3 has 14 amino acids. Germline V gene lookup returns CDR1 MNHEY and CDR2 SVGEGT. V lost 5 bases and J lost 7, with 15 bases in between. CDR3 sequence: CASSTGTAGQPQHF. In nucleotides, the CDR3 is TGTGCCAGCAGTACAGGGACGGCGGGACAGCCCCAGCATTTT.

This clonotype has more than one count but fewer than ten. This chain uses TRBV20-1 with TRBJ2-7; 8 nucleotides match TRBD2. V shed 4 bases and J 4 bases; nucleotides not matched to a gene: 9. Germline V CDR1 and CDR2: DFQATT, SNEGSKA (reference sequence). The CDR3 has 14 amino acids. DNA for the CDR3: TGCAGTGCTAACGGCGGGAGGCTTCAGTACGAGCAGTACTTC. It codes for CSANGGRLQYEQYF.

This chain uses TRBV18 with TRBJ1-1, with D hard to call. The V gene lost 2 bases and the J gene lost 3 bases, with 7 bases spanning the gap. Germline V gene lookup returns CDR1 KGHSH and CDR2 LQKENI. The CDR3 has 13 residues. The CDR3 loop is CASSPESYTEAFF. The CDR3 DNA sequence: TGTGCCAGCTCACCAGAAAGTTACACTGAAGCTTTCTTT.

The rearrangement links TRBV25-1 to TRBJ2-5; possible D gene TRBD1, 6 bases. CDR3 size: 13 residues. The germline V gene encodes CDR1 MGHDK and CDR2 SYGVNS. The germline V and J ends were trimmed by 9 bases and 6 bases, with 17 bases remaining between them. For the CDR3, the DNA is TGTGCCAGTAGAACAGGGTCGGTGAAGACCCAGTACTTC. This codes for CASRTGSVKTQYF.

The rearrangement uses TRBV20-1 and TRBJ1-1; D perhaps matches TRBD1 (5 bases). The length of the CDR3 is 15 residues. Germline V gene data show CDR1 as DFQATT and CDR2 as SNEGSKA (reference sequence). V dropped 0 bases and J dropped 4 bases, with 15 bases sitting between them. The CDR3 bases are TGCAGTGCTAGAGATTCCCGGGGGGTTGGCACTGAAGCTTTCTTT. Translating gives CSARDSRGVGTEAFF.

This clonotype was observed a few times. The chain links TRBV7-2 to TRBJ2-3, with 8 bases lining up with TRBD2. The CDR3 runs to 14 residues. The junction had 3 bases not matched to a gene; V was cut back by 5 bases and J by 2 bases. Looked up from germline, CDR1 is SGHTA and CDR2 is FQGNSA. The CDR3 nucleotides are TGTGCCAGCAGCGGACTAGCTTCCACAGATACGCAGTATTTT. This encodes CASSGLASTDTQYF.

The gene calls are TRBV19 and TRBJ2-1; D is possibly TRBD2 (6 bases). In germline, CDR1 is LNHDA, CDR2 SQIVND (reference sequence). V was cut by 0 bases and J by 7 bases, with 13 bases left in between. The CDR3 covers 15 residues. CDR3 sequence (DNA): TGTGCCAGTAGTATAGAGGAGGGGAGGATAAATGAGCAGTTCTTC. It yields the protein CASSIEEGRINEQFF.

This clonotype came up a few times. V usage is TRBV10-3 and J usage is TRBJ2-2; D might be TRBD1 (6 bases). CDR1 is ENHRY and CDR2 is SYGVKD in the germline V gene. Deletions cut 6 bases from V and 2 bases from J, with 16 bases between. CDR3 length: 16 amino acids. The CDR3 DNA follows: TGTGCCATCAGAGAGCAGGACAGAAAAAACACCGGGGAGCTGTTTTTT. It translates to CAIREQDRKNTGELFF.

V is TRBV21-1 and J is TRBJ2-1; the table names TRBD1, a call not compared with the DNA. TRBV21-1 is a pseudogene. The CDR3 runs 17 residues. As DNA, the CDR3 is TGTGCCAGCAGCAGCCTGGCAGGGGACAGGGCCTGGGATGAGCAGTTCTTC. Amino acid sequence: CASSSLAGDRAWDEQFF.

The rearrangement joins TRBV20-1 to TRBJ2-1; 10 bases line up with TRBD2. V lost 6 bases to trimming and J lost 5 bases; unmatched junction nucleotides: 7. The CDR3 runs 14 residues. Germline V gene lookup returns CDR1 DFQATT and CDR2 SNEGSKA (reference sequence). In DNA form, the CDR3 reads TGCAGTGCCCTTGAACTAGCGGGAAACAATGAGCAGTTCTTC. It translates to CSALELAGNNEQFF.

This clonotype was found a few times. CDR3 amino acids: CASSPETGWGEKLFF. In DNA, the CDR3 is TGTGCCAGCTCACCAGAGACAGGGTGGGGTGAAAAACTGTTTTTT. V is TRBV18 and J is TRBJ1-4, with TRBD1 matching 7 bases. Germline V CDR1 and CDR2: KGHSH, LQKENI. The CDR3 sequence is 15 residues long. J lost 7 bases, V lost 2 bases, and 7 bases had no gene match.

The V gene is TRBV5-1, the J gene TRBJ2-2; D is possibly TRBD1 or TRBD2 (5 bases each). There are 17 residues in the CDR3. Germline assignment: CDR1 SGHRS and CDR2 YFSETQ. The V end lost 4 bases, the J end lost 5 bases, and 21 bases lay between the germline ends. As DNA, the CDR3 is TGCGCCAGCAGCGTCCGGCAGGGACGACTGGGGACCGGGGAGCTGTTTTTT. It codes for CASSVRQGRLGTGELFF. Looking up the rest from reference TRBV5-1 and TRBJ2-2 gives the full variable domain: KAGVTQTPRYLIKTRGQQVTLSCSPISGHRSVSWYQQTPGQGLQFLFEYFSETQRNKGNFPGRFSGRQFSNSRSEMNVSTLELGDSALYLCASSVRQGRLGTGELFFGEGSRLTVL.

The CDR3 sequence: CASSFGDSSNTGELFF. The CDR3, as DNA: TGCGCCAGCAGCTTCGGCGACAGCTCGAACACCGGGGAGCTGTTTTTT. The J gene is TRBJ2-2, the V gene TRBV5-1, with D possibly TRBD1 on 5 matching bases. Germline values: CDR1 SGHRS, CDR2 YFSETQ. This CDR3 comprises 16 residues. V shed 2 bases and J shed 0 bases, with 11 bases lying between them.

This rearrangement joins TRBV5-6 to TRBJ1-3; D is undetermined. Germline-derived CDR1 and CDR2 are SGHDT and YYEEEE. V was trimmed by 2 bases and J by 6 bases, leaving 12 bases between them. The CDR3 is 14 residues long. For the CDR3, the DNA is TGTGCCAGCAGCTTCCGGGGAGGTTCAAACACCATATATTTT. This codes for CASSFRGGSNTIYF. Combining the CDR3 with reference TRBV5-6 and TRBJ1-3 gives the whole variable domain DAGVTQSPTHLIKTRGQQVTLRCSPKSGHDTVSWYQQALGQGPQFIFQYYEEEERQRGNFPDRFSGHQFPNYSSELNVNALLLGDSALYLCASSFRGGSNTIYFGEGSWLTVV.

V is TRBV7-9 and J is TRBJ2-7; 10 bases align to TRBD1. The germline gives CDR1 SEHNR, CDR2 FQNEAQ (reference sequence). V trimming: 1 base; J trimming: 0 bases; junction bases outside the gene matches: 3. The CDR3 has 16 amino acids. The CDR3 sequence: CASSLVGQGSSYEQYF. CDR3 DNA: TGTGCCAGCAGCTTAGTGGGACAGGGGAGCTCCTACGAGCAGTACTTC.

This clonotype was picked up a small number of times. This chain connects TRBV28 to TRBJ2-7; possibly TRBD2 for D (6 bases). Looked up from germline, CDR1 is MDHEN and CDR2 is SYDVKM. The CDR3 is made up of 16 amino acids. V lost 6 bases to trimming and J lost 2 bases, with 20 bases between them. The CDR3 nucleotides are TGTGCCAGCAGCTTCGAGCTGGGGACTCAGACCTACGAGCAGTACTTC. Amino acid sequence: CASSFELGTQTYEQYF.

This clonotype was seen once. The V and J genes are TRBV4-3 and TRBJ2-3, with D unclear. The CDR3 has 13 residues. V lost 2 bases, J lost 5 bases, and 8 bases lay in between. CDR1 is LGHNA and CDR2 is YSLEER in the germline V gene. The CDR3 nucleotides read TGCGCCAGCAGCCAAACTTGGGGAGATACGCAGTATTTT. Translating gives CASSQTWGDTQYF.

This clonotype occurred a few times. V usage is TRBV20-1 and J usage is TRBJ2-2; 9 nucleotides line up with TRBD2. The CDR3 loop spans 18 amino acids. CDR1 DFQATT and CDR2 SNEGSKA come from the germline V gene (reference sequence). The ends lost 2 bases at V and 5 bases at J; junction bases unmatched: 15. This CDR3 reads CSARNRAQAGGGTGELFF. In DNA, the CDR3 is TGCAGTGCTAGAAATAGGGCTCAAGCGGGAGGTGGGACCGGGGAGCTGTTTTTT.

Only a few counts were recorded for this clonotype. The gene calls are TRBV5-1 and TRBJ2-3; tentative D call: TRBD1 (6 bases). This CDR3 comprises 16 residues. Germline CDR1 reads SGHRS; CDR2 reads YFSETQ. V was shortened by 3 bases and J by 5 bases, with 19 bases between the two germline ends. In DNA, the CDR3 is TGCGCCAGCAGCTCTACCAAATTGGGGGCCGGAGATACGCAGTATTTT. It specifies CASSSTKLGAGDTQYF.

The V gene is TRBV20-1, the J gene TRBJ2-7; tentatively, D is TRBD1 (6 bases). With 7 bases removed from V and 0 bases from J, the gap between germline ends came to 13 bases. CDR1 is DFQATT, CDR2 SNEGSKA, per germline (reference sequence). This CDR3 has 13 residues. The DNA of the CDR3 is TGCAGTGGGATGGGGACACACTCCTACGAGCAGTACTTC. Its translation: CSGMGTHSYEQYF.

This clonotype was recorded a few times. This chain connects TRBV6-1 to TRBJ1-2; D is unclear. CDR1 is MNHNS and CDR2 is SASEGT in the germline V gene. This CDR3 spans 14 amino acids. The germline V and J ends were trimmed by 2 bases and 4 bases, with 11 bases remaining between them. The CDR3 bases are TGTGCCAGCAGTGAAAGCCCCGGGCCCTATGGCTACACCTTC. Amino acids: CASSESPGPYGYTF.

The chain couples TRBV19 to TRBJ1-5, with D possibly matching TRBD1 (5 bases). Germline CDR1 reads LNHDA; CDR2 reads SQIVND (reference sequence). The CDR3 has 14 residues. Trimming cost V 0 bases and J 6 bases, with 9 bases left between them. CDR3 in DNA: TGTGCCAGTAGTATAGATCCGGGGGGTCAGCCCCAGCATTTT. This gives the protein CASSIDPGGQPQHF.

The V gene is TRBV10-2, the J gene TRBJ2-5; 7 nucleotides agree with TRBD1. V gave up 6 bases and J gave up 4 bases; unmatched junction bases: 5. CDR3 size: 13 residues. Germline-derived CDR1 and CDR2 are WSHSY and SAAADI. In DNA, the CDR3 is TGCGCCAGCAGCGCCACAGGGGCAGAGACCCAGTACTTC. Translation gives CASSATGAETQYF.